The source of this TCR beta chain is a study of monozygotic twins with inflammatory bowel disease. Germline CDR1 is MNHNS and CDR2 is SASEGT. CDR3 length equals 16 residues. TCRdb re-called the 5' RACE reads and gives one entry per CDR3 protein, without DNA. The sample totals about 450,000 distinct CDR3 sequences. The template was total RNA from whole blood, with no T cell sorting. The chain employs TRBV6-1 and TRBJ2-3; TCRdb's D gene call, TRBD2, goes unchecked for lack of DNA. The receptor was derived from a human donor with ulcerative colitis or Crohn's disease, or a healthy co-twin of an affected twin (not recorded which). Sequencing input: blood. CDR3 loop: CASSPWGSGRLDTQYF.